The 9 T cell receptor beta chains reported below all come from one sample, sequenced in a study of CD8 T cells in Susac syndrome. Random hexamers were used to reverse transcribe the RNA input (about 0.5 to 1 ug). TCRdb reanalysed the immunoSEQ multiplex PCR reads using MiXCR and keeps one entry per CDR3 protein. The table lists about 210,000 distinct CDR3 sequences, approximately 95% of them singletons, with 0.085% to 0.095% in the top ten. The sequenced sample consisted of CD4+ T cells from PBMCs. Receptors were obtained from a human donor with multiple sclerosis.

The table lists this clonotype with a count of one. This chain connects TRBV5-6 to TRBJ2-7, with 8 bases matching TRBD1. V was pared by 2 bases and J by 7 bases, with 11 bases of the junction left unmatched. The CDR3 has 15 amino acids. Germline CDR1 reads SGHDT; CDR2 reads YYEEEE. The CDR3 region has the DNA TGTGCCAGCAGCTTCCCGACTGGAACAGGGGGAGAGCAGTACTTC. Protein: CASSFPTGTGGEQYF.

The J gene is TRBJ2-1, the V gene TRBV5-1; D is possibly TRBD2 (5 bases). The ends were cut back, 5 bases at V and 8 bases at J, with 20 bases in the middle. The germline gives CDR1 SGHRS, CDR2 YFSETQ. The CDR3 has 15 residues. The CDR3 loop is CASRPSRTDMHEQFF. CDR3 nucleotides: TGCGCCAGCAGACCATCCCGGACTGATATGCATGAGCAGTTCTTC.

CDR3 in DNA: TGTGCCAGCAGTGGCGGGGACAGGGGGCGAGGGAATGAGCAGTTCTTC. Its translation is CASSGGDRGRGNEQFF. The genes are TRBV25-1 and TRBJ2-1; 12 bases match TRBD1. The CDR3 has 16 amino acids. Germline values: CDR1 MGHDK, CDR2 SYGVNS. V trimming: 4 bases; J trimming: 7 bases; junction bases outside the gene matches: 8.

The genes are TRBV23-1 and TRBJ2-7, with D hard to call. TRBV23-1 carries the ORF label, with uncertain function. The CDR3 totals 12 residues. The germline V and J ends were trimmed by 0 bases and 5 bases, with 5 bases remaining between them. Written as DNA, the CDR3 is TGCGCCAGCAGTCAATCGACGGACGAGCAGTACTTC. Its protein product is CASSQSTDEQYF.

The CDR3 region has the DNA TGCAGCGTTGCCCCCAAATTGGACAGGCCCCAGGCTTTCTTT. Translation gives CSVAPKLDRPQAFF. The chain is built from TRBV29-1 and TRBJ1-1; 7 bases are a match to TRBD1. The J segment lost 11 bases and the V segment lost 4 bases, leaving 16 bases of the junction unmatched. Germline V gene sequence: CDR1 SQVTM, CDR2 ANQGSEA. This CDR3 contains 14 residues.

The genes are TRBV20-1 and TRBJ2-2; no clear D. The CDR3 is 13 residues long. Trimming cost V 3 bases and J 5 bases, with 10 bases left between them. CDR1 is DFQATT, CDR2 SNEGSKA, per germline (reference sequence). This CDR3 reads CSASYSSTGELFF. In nucleotides, the CDR3 is TGCAGTGCTAGTTACAGTTCAACCGGGGAGCTGTTTTTT.

This clonotype has a handful of counts. The chain joins TRBV28 to TRBJ2-5; a possible D gene is TRBD2 (5 bases). With 11 bases removed from V and 3 bases from J, the gap between germline ends came to 10 bases. Germline V gene data show CDR1 as MDHEN and CDR2 as SYDVKM. CDR3 length: 11 residues. The CDR3 sequence: CASAGEETQYF. The CDR3, as DNA: TGTGCCTCCGCCGGGGAAGAGACCCAGTACTTC.

The chain is built from TRBV29-1 and TRBJ2-3; D could derive from TRBD1 or TRBD2 (5 bases each). Germline V gives CDR1 SQVTM, CDR2 ANQGSEA. CDR3 length: 16 amino acids. The V gene lost 4 bases and the J gene lost 1 base, with 18 bases spanning the gap. CDR3 residues: CSVAPLPGARTDTQYF. Here the CDR3 DNA reads TGCAGCGTTGCCCCCCTACCCGGGGCCCGCACAGATACGCAGTATTTT.

The V call is TRBV7-2, the J call TRBJ1-5, with no clear D. The CDR3 runs 14 residues. Germline V gene lookup returns CDR1 SGHTA and CDR2 FQGNSA. Trimming cost V 5 bases and J 6 bases, with 14 bases left between them. In DNA, the CDR3 is TGTGCCAGCAGCCCTCGCGCTGGGAGTCAGCCCCAGCATTTT. Translated: CASSPRAGSQPQHF.